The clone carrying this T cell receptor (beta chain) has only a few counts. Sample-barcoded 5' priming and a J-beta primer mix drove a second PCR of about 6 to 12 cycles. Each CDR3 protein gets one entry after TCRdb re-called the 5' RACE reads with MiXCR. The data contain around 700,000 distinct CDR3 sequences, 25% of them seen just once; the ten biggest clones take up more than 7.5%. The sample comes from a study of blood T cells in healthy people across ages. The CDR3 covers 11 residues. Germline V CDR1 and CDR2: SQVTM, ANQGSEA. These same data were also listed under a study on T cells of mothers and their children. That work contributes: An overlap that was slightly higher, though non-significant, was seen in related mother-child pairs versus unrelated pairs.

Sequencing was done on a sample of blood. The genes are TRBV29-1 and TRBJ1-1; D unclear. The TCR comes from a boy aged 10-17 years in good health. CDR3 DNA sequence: TGCATCGGGGTGATGAACACTGAAGCTTTCTTT. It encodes CIGVMNTEAFF.